This entry lists 9 T cell receptor beta chains sequenced from one sample in a study of CD8 T cell repertoires and HIV-1 epitope variants. Assay: immunoSEQ multiplex PCR; the TCRdb copy retains only in-frame clones and omits some. This sample has 90,000 or so clones, with roughly four fifths found just once. The sequenced material came from uncultured baseline CD8+ T cells from peripheral blood mononuclear cells (PBMCs). The source of these receptors is a male donor with HIV.

This chain uses TRBV9 with TRBJ1-4, with D maybe TRBD1 (5 bases). There are 14 residues in the CDR3. With 4 bases removed from V and 7 bases from J, the gap between germline ends came to 14 bases. Per germline, CDR1 SGDLS and CDR2 YYNGEE. This CDR3 is CASSPEGAREKLFF. The CDR3, as DNA: TGTGCCAGCAGCCCCGAAGGGGCTCGTGAAAAACTGTTTTTT.

This clone was seen more than once but under ten times. This chain joins TRBV2 and TRBJ2-5; D unresolved. Per the germline V gene, CDR1 is SNHLY and CDR2 is FYNNEI. This CDR3 contains 11 residues. The germline V and J ends were trimmed by 4 bases and 5 bases, with 5 bases remaining between them. The CDR3, as DNA: TGTGCCAGCAGTGCGGTGGAGACCCAGTACTTC. Protein sequence: CASSAVETQYF. Looking up the rest from reference TRBV2 and TRBJ2-5 gives the full variable domain: EPEVTQTPSHQVTQMGQEVILRCVPISNHLYFYWYRQILGQKVEFLVSFYNNEISEKSEIFDDQFSVERPDGSNFTLKIRSTKLEDSAMYFCASSAVETQYFGPGTRLLVL.

This clone is a singleton in its sample. Here the CDR3 reads CASSPQGAHGYTF. The CDR3 bases are TGTGCCAGTAGTCCACAGGGGGCGCATGGCTACACCTTC. The V gene is TRBV19, the J gene TRBJ1-2; 9 bases align to TRBD1. This CDR3 spans 13 amino acids. Germline V CDR1 and CDR2: LNHDA, SQIVND (reference sequence). Germline trimming cut 5 bases from V and 6 bases from J; bases unmatched to any gene: 4.

This clone was detected a few times. V and J are TRBV28 and TRBJ1-5; D is unclear. Per the germline V gene, CDR1 is MDHEN and CDR2 is SYDVKM. V gave up 6 bases and J gave up 2 bases, with 14 bases separating them. This CDR3 has 15 residues. The CDR3 loop is CASSPDQSGNQPQHF. DNA of the CDR3: TGTGCCAGCAGCCCAGACCAGTCGGGCAATCAGCCCCAGCATTTT.

The V gene is TRBV29-1, the J gene TRBJ1-1; TRBD1 might be the D (5 bases). CDR1 and CDR2 from the germline V gene are SQVTM and ANQGSEA. The CDR3 consists of 12 residues. The germline V and J ends were trimmed by 6 bases and 1 base, with 9 bases remaining between them. The CDR3 DNA sequence: TGCAGCGTCAAACAGGCGAACACTGAAGCTTTCTTT. This encodes CSVKQANTEAFF. Combining the CDR3 with reference TRBV29-1 and TRBJ1-1 gives the whole variable domain SAVISQKPSRDICQRGTSLTIQCQVDSQVTMMFWYRQQPGQSLTLIATANQGSEATYESGFVIDKFPISRPNLTFSTLTVSNMSPEDSSIYLCSVKQANTEAFFGQGTRLTVV.

This clone turned up a few times. The rearrangement uses TRBV27 and TRBJ2-6; D is unclear. Trimming left V 3 bases short and J 3 bases short, with 6 bases between. Per the germline V gene, CDR1 is MNHEY and CDR2 is SMNVEV (reference sequence). CDR3 length equals 14 residues. The CDR3 reads CASSFHSGANVLTF. DNA of the CDR3: TGTGCCAGCAGTTTCCATAGTGGGGCCAACGTCCTGACTTTC.

The rearrangement uses TRBV5-5 and TRBJ1-1; D call uncertain. V was shortened by 2 bases and J by 6 bases, with 5 bases between the two germline ends. CDR3 length: 11 amino acids. The germline V gene encodes CDR1 SGHKS and CDR2 YYEKEE (reference sequence). The CDR3 spells CASSFYAEAFF. Written as DNA, the CDR3 is TGTGCCAGCAGCTTCTACGCTGAAGCTTTCTTT.

The J gene is TRBJ1-1, the V gene TRBV27; D is perhaps TRBD1 (6 bases). Trimming pared 8 bases from V and 1 base from J, leaving 20 bases between. The length of the CDR3 is 16 residues. The V gene's germline CDR1 is MNHEY and CDR2 SMNVEV (reference sequence). The CDR3 nucleotides read TGTGCCAGCCATGCAGGGGTCCAATGGGGGAACACTGAAGCTTTCTTT. As protein: CASHAGVQWGNTEAFF.

By sample share, this clone is medium-sized. The chain has TRBV6-1 and TRBJ2-7; 7 positions match TRBD1. Germline lookup yields CDR1 MNHNS and CDR2 SASEGT. The CDR3 contains 14 residues. Unmatched junction bases numbered 10, after V lost 5 bases and J lost 6 bases. CDR3 protein: CASSRDRDSGEQYF. In nucleotides, the CDR3 is TGTGCCAGCAGTCGAGACAGGGATTCGGGCGAGCAGTACTTC.